Listed below are T cell receptor beta chains from one sample, sequenced in a study of blood T cell repertoires in COVID-19. Produced via immunoSEQ multiplex PCR; TCRdb's table is partial and in-frame only. The sample holds tens of thousands of clones; roughly 87% are singletons and the top ten take roughly 28%. The specimen was peripheral blood. Receptors originate from a man aged 50 to 59 with acute or convalescent COVID-19. Both conserved end residues are part of each CDR3. Each record gives: J gene, D gene, clone size, V gene, CDR3 protein, CDR3 DNA. A D gene is named only where the DNA matches it firmly. Clone size appears in some rows only: once, few, many, or a class for an expanded clone.

TRBJ1-5	TRBD1	.	TRBV7-2	CASSWGQGANQPQHF	TGTGCCAGCAGCTGGGGGCAGGGGGCCAATCAGCCCCAGCATTTT
TRBJ1-2	.	.	TRBV12-3/TRBV12-4	CASSHGVGYTF	TGTGCCAGCAGCCACGGTGTCGGCTACACCTTC
TRBJ2-3	TRBD2	.	TRBV13	CASSLGAGITDTQYF	TGTGCCAGCAGCTTAGGAGCGGGAATCACAGATACGCAGTATTTT
TRBJ2-2	TRBD1	.	TRBV30	CAWARGITGELFF	TGTGCCTGGGCCAGGGGGATCACCGGGGAGCTGTTTTTT
TRBJ1-2	.	few	TRBV29-1	CSVRQQSEKGSYGYTF	TGCAGCGTTAGGCAGCAGTCCGAAAAAGGGAGTTATGGCTACACCTTC
TRBJ2-3	.	.	TRBV2	CASRSDGGTDTQYF	TGTGCCAGCAGATCTGACGGAGGCACAGATACGCAGTATTTT
TRBJ2-1	.	.	TRBV5-1	CASSLGTSSKREQFF	TGCGCCAGCAGCTTGGGCACGTCTAGCAAAAGGGAGCAGTTCTTC
TRBJ2-7	.	.	TRBV19	CASSTFPSYEQYF	TGTGCCAGTAGTACTTTCCCCTCCTACGAGCAGTACTTC
TRBJ2-5	TRBD1	.	TRBV6-2/TRBV6-3	CASSRQGGETQYF	TGTGCCAGCAGTCGACAGGGGGGAGAGACCCAGTACTTC
TRBJ2-7	TRBD1	.	TRBV12-3/TRBV12-4	CASSRDRGREQYF	TGTGCCAGCAGTAGGGACAGGGGACGCGAGCAGTACTTC
TRBJ2-1	TRBD1	.	TRBV5-1	CASRKTGGLYEQFF	TGCGCCAGCCGAAAAACAGGGGGTCTCTATGAGCAGTTCTTC
TRBJ2-7	.	.	TRBV29-1	CSVEDPLEGDEQYF	TGCAGCGTTGAAGATCCACTTGAAGGGGACGAGCAGTACTTC
TRBJ2-7	TRBD1	.	TRBV14	CASSPYRGNYEQYF	TGTGCCAGCAGCCCATACAGGGGAAACTACGAGCAGTACTTC
TRBJ2-5	TRBD2	.	TRBV4-2	CASSQSGGRQETQYF	TGTGCCAGCAGCCAATCGGGGGGGCGACAAGAGACCCAGTACTTC
TRBJ2-7	.	.	TRBV6-5	CASNDRLSSYEQYF	TGTGCCAGCAACGACAGGTTGAGCTCCTACGAGCAGTACTTC
TRBJ1-4	TRBD1	.	TRBV27	CASSLSQGAYEKLFF	TGTGCCAGCAGTTTATCTCAGGGGGCTTATGAAAAACTGTTTTTT
TRBJ2-4	.	.	TRBV27	CASSLRSGRMKNIQYF	TGTGCCAGCAGTTTAAGGAGCGGCAGGATGAAAAACATTCAGTACTTC